The 17 T cell receptor beta chains reported below all come from one sample, sequenced in a study of T cell changes during pregnancy in multiple sclerosis. Using immunoSEQ multiplex PCR, the repertoire was profiled, and TCRdb retains in-frame clones only, with some absent. The table includes 67,000 or so clones, roughly 92% detected once. Here the sequenced sample was CD8+ T cells from peripheral blood mononuclear cells, taken in the third trimester of pregnancy. These receptors were obtained from a female donor in good health, enrolled as a control in a pregnancy study.

This chain uses TRBV15 with TRBJ2-7; the match to TRBD1 covers 10 bases. Germline assignment: CDR1 LNHNV and CDR2 YYDKDF (reference sequence). This CDR3 is built from 16 residues. Germline trimming cut 2 bases from V and 0 bases from J; bases unmatched to any gene: 4. CDR3 residues: CATSRPGTGASYEQYF. DNA of the CDR3: TGTGCCACCAGCAGACCCGGGACAGGGGCCTCCTACGAGCAGTACTTC.

V is TRBV30 and J is TRBJ2-5; D gene unclear. CDR3 size: 13 residues. Germline V gene sequence: CDR1 GTSNPN, CDR2 SVGIG (reference sequence). The V end lost 1 base, the J end lost 1 base, and 7 bases lay between the germline ends. CDR3 in amino acids: CAWSDSSQETQYF. The CDR3 bases are TGTGCCTGGAGTGACAGTAGCCAAGAGACCCAGTACTTC.

This sequence joins TRBV6-5 and TRBJ1-1; a possible D gene is TRBD1 (5 bases). The V gene lost 3 bases and the J gene lost 0 bases, with 8 bases spanning the gap. Germline V lookup: CDR1 MNHEY, CDR2 SVGAGI. The CDR3 is 14 residues long. The CDR3 is CASSYGGMNTEAFF. DNA of the CDR3: TGTGCCAGCAGTTATGGGGGGATGAACACTGAAGCTTTCTTT.

This clone was counted a single time. This chain joins TRBV7-9 and TRBJ1-6; 7 nucleotides match TRBD1. The CDR3 has 18 amino acids. Looked up from germline, CDR1 is SEHNR and CDR2 is FQNEAQ (reference sequence). V was clipped by 5 bases and J by 5 bases; unmatched bases: 15. In DNA form, the CDR3 reads TGTGCCAGCAGCAAGAGGGACAGTAGTGGATATAATAATTCACCCCTCCACTTT. The encoded protein is CASSKRDSSGYNNSPLHF.

This clone was seen a single time. The rearrangement joins TRBV30 to TRBJ1-5; 9 positions agree with TRBD1. Germline CDR1 and CDR2: GTSNPN and SVGIG (reference sequence). V gave up 0 bases and J gave up 4 bases; unmatched junction bases: 4. CDR3 length: 15 amino acids. Here the CDR3 DNA reads TGTGCCTGGAGTGTAGGACAGGGGAAAAATCAGCCCCAGCATTTT. Translated: CAWSVGQGKNQPQHF.

Only a few counts were recorded for this clone. J is TRBJ1-4 and V is TRBV7-4; unclear D gene. The germline V gene encodes CDR1 SGHVT and CDR2 SQSDAQ. This CDR3 spans 16 amino acids. V was shortened by 5 bases and J by 12 bases, with 25 bases between the two germline ends. The CDR3 coding sequence is TGTGCCAGCAGCCCGACGATTGGAGGCTCCGGGATGGAACTGTTTTTT. The encoded protein is CASSPTIGGSGMELFF.

The chain links TRBV9 to TRBJ2-5; 9 bases fit TRBD2. The CDR3 runs to 14 residues. The germline CDR1 and CDR2 sequences are SGDLS and YYNGEE. The trim removed 4 bases at V and 5 bases at J, leaving 6 bases unmatched. The CDR3 DNA follows: TGTGCCAGCAGCTTGGGACTAGCAGAGGAGACCCAGTACTTC. Residues: CASSLGLAEETQYF.

This chain links TRBV30 with TRBJ2-3; 9 bases match TRBD2. The germline V gene has CDR1 GTSNPN and CDR2 SVGIG (reference sequence). J was trimmed by 4 bases and V by 0 bases; bases with no gene match: 17. The length of the CDR3 is 19 residues. CDR3 nucleotide sequence: TGTGCCTGGAGTGTACGGCGGGGGGGCCGTAGTGGCATCGCAGATACGCAGTATTTT. This gives the protein CAWSVRRGGRSGIADTQYF.

J is TRBJ2-7 and V is TRBV29-1; D possibly corresponds to TRBD1 (5 bases). Germline values: CDR1 SQVTM, CDR2 ANQGSEA. The CDR3 consists of 13 residues. V was cut by 1 base and J by 0 bases, with 7 bases left in between. CDR3 loop: CSVEGDSSYEQYF. DNA of the CDR3: TGCAGCGTTGAAGGCGACAGCTCCTACGAGCAGTACTTC.

The chain joins TRBV5-5 to TRBJ1-2; D is undetermined. From germline, CDR1 is SGHKS and CDR2 YYEKEE (reference sequence). V was trimmed by 2 bases and J by 9 bases, leaving 8 bases between them. The CDR3 consists of 11 residues. CDR3 amino acids: CASSFEARYTF. The CDR3, as DNA: TGTGCCAGCAGCTTTGAGGCCCGCTACACCTTC. Looking up the rest from reference TRBV5-5 and TRBJ1-2 gives the full variable domain: DAGVTQSPTHLIKTRGQQVTLRCSPISGHKSVSWYQQVLGQGPQFIFQYYEKEERGRGNFPDRFSARQFPNYSSELNVNALLLGDSALYLCASSFEARYTFGSGTRLTVV.

This chain joins TRBV19 and TRBJ2-7; D is possibly TRBD2 (6 bases). This CDR3 has 13 amino acids. The V gene lost 5 bases and the J gene lost 9 bases, with 17 bases spanning the gap. Per germline, CDR1 LNHDA and CDR2 SQIVND (reference sequence). CDR3 DNA sequence: TGTGCCAGTAGTTCCGGCGGAGGGCTTTTGCAGTACTTC. This translates into CASSSGGGLLQYF. The full variable domain, completed using reference TRBV19 and TRBJ2-7, is DGGITQSPKYLFRKEGQNVTLSCEQNLNHDAMYWYRQDPGQGLRLIYYSQIVNDFQKGDIAEGYSVSREKKESFPLTVTSAQKNPTAFYLCASSSGGGLLQYFGPGTRLTVT.

In this sample, this clone turned up once. The chain combines TRBV27 with TRBJ2-1, with TRBD2 identical over 9 bases. Germline V gene lookup returns CDR1 MNHEY and CDR2 SMNVEV (reference sequence). V lost 5 bases, J lost 6 bases, and 5 bases stayed unmatched. The CDR3 loop spans 14 amino acids. CDR3 sequence: CASSRLAGPNEQFF. The CDR3 DNA sequence: TGTGCCAGCAGTAGGCTAGCGGGGCCCAATGAGCAGTTCTTC.

The chain employs TRBV30 and TRBJ1-4; D remains unclear. The germline gives CDR1 GTSNPN, CDR2 SVGIG (reference sequence). The CDR3 extends over 13 amino acids. Trimming took 0 bases from V and 6 from J, leaving 8 bases between them. In nucleotides, the CDR3 is TGTGCCTGGAGTGTTGGGCAGGATGAAAAACTGTTTTTT. Translation: CAWSVGQDEKLFF.

The J gene is TRBJ2-1, the V gene TRBV11-3; D perhaps matches TRBD1 (6 bases). CDR1 SGHNT and CDR2 YENEEA come from the germline V gene. Trimming removed 1 base at V and 9 bases at J, with 13 bases between. The CDR3 has 14 amino acids. The CDR3: CASSLGPTGSEQFF. CDR3 nucleotide sequence: TGTGCCAGCAGCTTAGGTCCGACAGGCAGTGAGCAGTTCTTC.

The chain has TRBV4-2 and TRBJ2-5; 8 nucleotides align to TRBD2. This CDR3 has 17 amino acids. V gave up 0 bases and J gave up 4 bases; unmatched junction bases: 10. Per germline, CDR1 LGHNA and CDR2 YNFKEQ. This CDR3 is CASSQDPPRGEGETQYF. DNA for the CDR3: TGTGCCAGCAGCCAAGATCCACCGCGGGGGGAGGGAGAGACCCAGTACTTC.

This clone was counted only a few times. The chain links TRBV12-5 to TRBJ2-7, with 10 bases lining up with TRBD1. With 1 base clipped from V and 5 bases from J, the junction kept 5 bases outside the gene matches. The V gene's germline CDR1 is LGHNT and CDR2 FRNRAP. CDR3 length: 15 amino acids. The CDR3 DNA sequence: TGTGCTAGTGGTTTGGCCGGGACAGGGGTCGACGAGCAGTACTTC. This encodes CASGLAGTGVDEQYF. The whole variable domain, remainder taken from reference TRBV12-5 and TRBJ2-7, is DARVTQTPRHKVTEMGQEVTMRCQPILGHNTVFWYRQTMMQGLELLAYFRNRAPLDDSGMPKDRFSAEMPDATLATLKIQPSEPRDSAVYFCASGLAGTGVDEQYFGPGTRLTVT.

V usage is TRBV27 and J usage is TRBJ1-2; TRBD1 is a possible D gene (6 bases). Germline V lookup: CDR1 MNHEY, CDR2 SMNVEV (reference sequence). This CDR3 region has 13 residues. V was clipped by 7 bases and J by 3 bases, with 12 bases between them. DNA of the CDR3: TGTGCCAGCACTGGGGGCGTTGACTATGGCTACACCTTC. Its protein is CASTGGVDYGYTF.